The clone carrying this TCR beta chain was found a few times. Germline V gene data show CDR1 as SGHDT and CDR2 as YYEEEE. CDR3 size: 12 residues. With 4 bases removed from V and 0 bases from J, the gap between germline ends came to 5 bases. This sample stems from a study of patients and donors after allogeneic stem cell transplantation. TCRdb passed the RT-PCR reads through MiXCR, listing each CDR3 protein once. This sample has approximately 10,000 distinct CDR3 sequences, with roughly 6.4% found just once. This sequence originates from a human donor who was either an allogeneic HSCT recipient or a stem cell or donor lymphocyte infusion donor (not recorded which). It is not recorded whose cells these are; they may come from a transplant donor. Sequencing was performed on blood, either unsorted or a sorted T cell fraction (not recorded which). The chain employs TRBV5-6 and TRBJ2-7; D unclear. CDR3 in DNA: TGTGCCAGCAGCAGGGACTCCTACGAGCAGTACTTC. It specifies CASSRDSYEQYF. Looking up the rest from reference TRBV5-6 and TRBJ2-7 gives the full variable domain: DAGVTQSPTHLIKTRGQQVTLRCSPKSGHDTVSWYQQALGQGPQFIFQYYEEEERQRGNFPDRFSGHQFPNYSSELNVNALLLGDSALYLCASSRDSYEQYFGPGTRLTVT.